This T cell receptor beta chain was found in a study of response to subunit inactivated influenza vaccine. Trimming removed 5 bases from V and 0 bases from J, with 11 bases in between. This CDR3 contains 13 residues. The V gene's germline CDR1 is DFQATT and CDR2 SNEGSKA (reference sequence). MiXCR, applied by TCRdb to the RT-PCR reads, yields one record per CDR3 protein. The repertoire holds 500,000 to 600,000 distinct CDR3 sequences, with 13% to 15% as singletons. V gene TRBV20-1 combines with J gene TRBJ2-7; no clear D. The material sequenced was PBMCs from blood, taken about 12 days after vaccination. The sequence was collected from a man over 45 who received an inactivated influenza vaccine. This CDR3 reads CSAPGPSSYEQYF. The DNA of the CDR3 is TGCAGTGCTCCGGGCCCGAGCTCCTACGAGCAGTACTTC.